This paragraph reports one TCR beta chain. This clone was observed at least ten times. Which antigen it targets is not known. The sample holds no much larger clone one base away, and base qualities are not on file. The sample originates from a study of metastatic and nonmetastatic thyroid tumors (dated by TCRdb to about 2020). Turning to the overall study: Repertoires from peripheral blood and from tumor or nodule tissue samples of malignant and benign thyroid patients were compared. General study outcomes and caveats: TCR beta diversity was reported as significantly higher in malignant tumors than in benign nodules, in both blood and tumor samples.

The library came from PCR. The instrument was an Illumina HiSeq 4000. The TCR beta-chain CDR3 region of each patient was profiled by high-throughput sequencing. From the authors' description of their analysis: A classifier to discriminate distant-metastatic papillary thyroid cancer patients was built from CDR3 differences across clinicopathological groups. The Shannon index was used to assess repertoire diversity, and the Morisita-Horn index was used to assess tumor-blood repertoire similarity. The public reads were reprocessed in TCRdb via fastp at Q25 and MiXCR, keeping in-frame beta chains. The V and J calls, along with clone size, are taken from TCRdb and not from the paper's own processing. The sample table shows under 35,000 clones, and approximately 34% are seen once. Roughly 20% of the sample is taken by the ten largest. No patient had received any treatment before thyroid surgery. Using T-cell receptor beta sequencing, the study looked back at clinical samples from patients collected from the early 2010s to the late 2010s.

Trimming at the junction amounts to 1 base on V and 8 bases on J, and the germline ends lie 18 bases apart. The CDR3, from cysteine to phenylalanine, totals 17 residues. The entry retains the CDR3 DNA only, 51 bases that are in frame from base 1. The germline V gene (reference sequence) gives CDR1 as LGHDT and CDR2 as YNNKEL. The TCR sequence derives from a female donor with papillary thyroid cancer or a benign thyroid nodule (not recorded which). Some clones in this sample may be carry-over from other donors' samples. The material sequenced was tumor tissue. The chain is made from TRBV3-1 and TRBJ1-6; D gene: possibly TRBD1, on 5 matching bases. The nucleotide sequence reads TGTGCCAGCAGCCAAGTTGGGCATGGGACGGGAGATTCACCCCTCCACTTT. Its protein product is CASSQVGHGTGDSPLHF.